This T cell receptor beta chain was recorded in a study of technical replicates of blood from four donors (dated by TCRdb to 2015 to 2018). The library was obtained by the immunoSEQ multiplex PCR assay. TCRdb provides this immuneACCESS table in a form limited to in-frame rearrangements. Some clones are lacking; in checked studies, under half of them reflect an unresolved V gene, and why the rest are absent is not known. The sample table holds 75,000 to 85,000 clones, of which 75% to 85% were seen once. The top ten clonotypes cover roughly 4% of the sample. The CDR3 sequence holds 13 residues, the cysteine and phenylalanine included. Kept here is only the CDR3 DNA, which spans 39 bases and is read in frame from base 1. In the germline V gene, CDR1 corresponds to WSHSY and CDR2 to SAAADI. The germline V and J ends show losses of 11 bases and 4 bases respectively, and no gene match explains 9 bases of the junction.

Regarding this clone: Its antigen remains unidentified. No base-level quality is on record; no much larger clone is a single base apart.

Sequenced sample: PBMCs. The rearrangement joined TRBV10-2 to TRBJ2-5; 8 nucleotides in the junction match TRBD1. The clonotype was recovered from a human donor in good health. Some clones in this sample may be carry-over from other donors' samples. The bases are TGCGCCGGGGACAGGCACGGAGGAGAGACCCAGTACTTC. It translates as CAGDRHGGETQYF.